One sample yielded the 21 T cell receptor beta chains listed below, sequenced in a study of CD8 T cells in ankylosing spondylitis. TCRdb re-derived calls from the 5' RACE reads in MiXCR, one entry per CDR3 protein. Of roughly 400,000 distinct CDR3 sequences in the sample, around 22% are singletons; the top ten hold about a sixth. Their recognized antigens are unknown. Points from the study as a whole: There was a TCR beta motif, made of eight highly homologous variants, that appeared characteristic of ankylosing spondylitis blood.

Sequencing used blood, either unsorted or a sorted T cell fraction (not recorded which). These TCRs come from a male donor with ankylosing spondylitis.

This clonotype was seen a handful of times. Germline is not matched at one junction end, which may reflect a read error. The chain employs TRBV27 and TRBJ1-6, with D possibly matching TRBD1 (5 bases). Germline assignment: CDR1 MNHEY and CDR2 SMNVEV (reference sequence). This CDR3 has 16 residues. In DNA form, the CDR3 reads TGTGCCAGCAGGAGGTTGGCAGGCGGGGGGACTTCAGCCCTCCACTTT. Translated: CASRRLAGGGTSALHF.

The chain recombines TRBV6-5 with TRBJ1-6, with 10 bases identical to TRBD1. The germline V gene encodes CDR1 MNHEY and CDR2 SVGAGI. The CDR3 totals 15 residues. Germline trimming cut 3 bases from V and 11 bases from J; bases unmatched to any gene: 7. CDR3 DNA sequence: TGTGCCAGCAGTTATGGGCCGGGACAGGGGACACCCCTCCACTTT. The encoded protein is CASSYGPGQGTPLHF.

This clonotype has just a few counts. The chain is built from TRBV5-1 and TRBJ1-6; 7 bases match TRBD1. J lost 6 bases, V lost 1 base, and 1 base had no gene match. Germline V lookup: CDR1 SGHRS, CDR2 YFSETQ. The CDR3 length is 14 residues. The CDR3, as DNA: TGCGCCAGCAGCTTGAACAGGGGTAATTCACCCCTCCACTTT. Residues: CASSLNRGNSPLHF. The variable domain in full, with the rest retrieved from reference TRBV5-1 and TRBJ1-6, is KAGVTQTPRYLIKTRGQQVTLSCSPISGHRSVSWYQQTPGQGLQFLFEYFSETQRNKGNFPGRFSGRQFSNSRSEMNVSTLELGDSALYLCASSLNRGNSPLHFGNGTRLTVT.

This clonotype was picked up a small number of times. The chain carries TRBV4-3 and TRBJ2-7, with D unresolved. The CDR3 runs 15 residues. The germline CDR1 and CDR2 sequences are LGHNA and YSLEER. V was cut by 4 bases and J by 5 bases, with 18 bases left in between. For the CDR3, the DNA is TGCGCCAGCAGCCCCGAGGCTAGTAGGGATCACGAGCAGTACTTC. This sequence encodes CASSPEASRDHEQYF.

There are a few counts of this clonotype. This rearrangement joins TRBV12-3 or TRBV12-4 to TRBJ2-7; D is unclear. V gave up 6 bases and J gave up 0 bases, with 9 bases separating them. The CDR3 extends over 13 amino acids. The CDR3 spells CASSPDTSYEQYF. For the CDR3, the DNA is TGTGCCAGCAGCCCCGACACCTCCTACGAGCAGTACTTC.

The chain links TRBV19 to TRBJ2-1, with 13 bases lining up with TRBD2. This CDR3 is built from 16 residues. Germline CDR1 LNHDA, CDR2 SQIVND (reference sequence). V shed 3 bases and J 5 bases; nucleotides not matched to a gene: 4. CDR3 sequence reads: CASSIRTSGGDNEQFF. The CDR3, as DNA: TGTGCCAGTAGTATCCGGACTAGCGGGGGAGACAATGAGCAGTTCTTC. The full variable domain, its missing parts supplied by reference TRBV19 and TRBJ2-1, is DGGITQSPKYLFRKEGQNVTLSCEQNLNHDAMYWYRQDPGQGLRLIYYSQIVNDFQKGDIAEGYSVSREKKESFPLTVTSAQKNPTAFYLCASSIRTSGGDNEQFFGPGTRLTVL.

The CDR3 coding sequence is TGCAGTGCACTGGTTCAGCGGGCATACAATGAGCAGTTCTTC. It translates to CSALVQRAYNEQFF. V usage is TRBV20-1 and J usage is TRBJ2-1, with a tentative D call TRBD2 (6 bases). CDR3 length: 14 residues. V was clipped by 6 bases and J by 4 bases, with 16 bases between them. Germline values: CDR1 DFQATT, CDR2 SNEGSKA (reference sequence).

This CDR3 is CASSSSTGYQPQHF. The CDR3, as DNA: TGTGCCAGCAGCTCGAGTACAGGTTATCAGCCCCAGCATTTT. This rearrangement joins TRBV5-5 to TRBJ1-5; D may be TRBD1 (5 bases). The CDR3 length is 14 residues. Trimming took off 3 bases at V and 5 bases at J, with 12 bases between the two ends. Germline V gene data show CDR1 as SGHKS and CDR2 as YYEKEE (reference sequence). Complete variable domain (other parts from reference TRBV5-5 and TRBJ1-5): DAGVTQSPTHLIKTRGQQVTLRCSPISGHKSVSWYQQVLGQGPQFIFQYYEKEERGRGNFPDRFSARQFPNYSSELNVNALLLGDSALYLCASSSSTGYQPQHFGDGTRLSIL.

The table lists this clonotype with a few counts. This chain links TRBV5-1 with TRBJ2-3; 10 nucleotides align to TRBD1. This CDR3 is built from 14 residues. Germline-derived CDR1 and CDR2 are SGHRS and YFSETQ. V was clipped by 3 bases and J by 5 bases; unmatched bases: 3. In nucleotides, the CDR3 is TGCGCCAGCAGCTCGACAGGGGGCAGAGATACGCAGTATTTT. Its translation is CASSSTGGRDTQYF.

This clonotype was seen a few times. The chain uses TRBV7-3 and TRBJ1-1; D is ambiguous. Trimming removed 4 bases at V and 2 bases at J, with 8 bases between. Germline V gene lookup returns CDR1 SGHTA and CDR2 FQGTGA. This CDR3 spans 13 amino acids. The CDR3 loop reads CASSSQRNTEAFF. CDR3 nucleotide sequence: TGTGCCAGCAGCTCTCAGAGAAACACTGAAGCTTTCTTT.

Here the CDR3 reads CSARDTRDYLYEQYF. CDR3 nucleotide sequence: TGCAGTGCTAGAGATACGAGGGACTACCTCTACGAGCAGTACTTC. This sequence joins TRBV20-1 and TRBJ2-7; 7 positions match TRBD2. The V gene end was trimmed by 0 bases and the J gene end by 3 bases; junction bases not matched to a gene: 8. CDR1 is DFQATT, CDR2 SNEGSKA, per germline (reference sequence). This CDR3 spans 15 amino acids.

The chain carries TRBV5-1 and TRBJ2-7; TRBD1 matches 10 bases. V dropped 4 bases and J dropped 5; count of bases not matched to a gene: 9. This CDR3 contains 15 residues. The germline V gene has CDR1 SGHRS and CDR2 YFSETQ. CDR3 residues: CASSHNLGQGNEQYF. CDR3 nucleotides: TGCGCCAGCAGCCACAACCTGGGACAGGGGAACGAGCAGTACTTC.

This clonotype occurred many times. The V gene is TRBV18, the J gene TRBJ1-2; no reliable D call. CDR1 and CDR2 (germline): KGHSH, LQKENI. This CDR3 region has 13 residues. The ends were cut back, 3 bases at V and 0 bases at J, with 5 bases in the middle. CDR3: CASSPGTNYGYTF. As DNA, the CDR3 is TGTGCCAGCTCACCGGGCACTAACTATGGCTACACCTTC.

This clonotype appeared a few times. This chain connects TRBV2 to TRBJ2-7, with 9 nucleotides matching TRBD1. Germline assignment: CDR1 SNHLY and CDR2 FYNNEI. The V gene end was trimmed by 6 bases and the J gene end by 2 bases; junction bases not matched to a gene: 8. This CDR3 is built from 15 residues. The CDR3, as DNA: TGTGCCAGCAGGGCAGACAGGGGGGCAGCCTACGAGCAGTACTTC. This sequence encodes CASRADRGAAYEQYF.

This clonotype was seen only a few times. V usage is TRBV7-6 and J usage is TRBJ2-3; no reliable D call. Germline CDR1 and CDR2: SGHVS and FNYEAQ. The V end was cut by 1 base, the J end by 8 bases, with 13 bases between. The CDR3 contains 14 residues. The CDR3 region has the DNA TGTGCCAGCAGCTTAGAGCTCACAACGAGTACGCAGTATTTT. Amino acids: CASSLELTTSTQYF. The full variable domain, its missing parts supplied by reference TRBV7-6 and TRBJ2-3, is GAGVSQSPRYKVTKRGQDVALRCDPISGHVSLYWYRQALGQGPEFLTYFNYEAQQDKSGLPNDRFSAERPEGSISTLTIQRTEQRDSAMYRCASSLELTTSTQYFGPGTRLTVL.

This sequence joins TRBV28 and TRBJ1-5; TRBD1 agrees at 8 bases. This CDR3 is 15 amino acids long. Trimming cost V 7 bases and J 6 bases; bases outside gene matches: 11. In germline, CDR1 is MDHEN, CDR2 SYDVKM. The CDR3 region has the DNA TGTGCCAGCATTACCAGGGGGCGCGACCGTCAGCCCCAGCATTTT. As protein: CASITRGRDRQPQHF. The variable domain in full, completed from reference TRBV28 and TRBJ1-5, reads DVKVTQSSRYLVKRTGEKVFLECVQDMDHENMFWYRQDPGLGLRLIYFSYDVKMKEKGDIPEGYSVSREKKERFSLILESASTNQTSMYLCASITRGRDRQPQHFGDGTRLSIL.

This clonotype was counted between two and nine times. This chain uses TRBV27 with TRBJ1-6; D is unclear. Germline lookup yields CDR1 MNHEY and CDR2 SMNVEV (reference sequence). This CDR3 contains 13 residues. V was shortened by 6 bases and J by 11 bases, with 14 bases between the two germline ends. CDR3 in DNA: TGTGCCAGCAGCTCCAGCCGTTGGGCACCCCTCCACTTT. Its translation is CASSSSRWAPLHF.

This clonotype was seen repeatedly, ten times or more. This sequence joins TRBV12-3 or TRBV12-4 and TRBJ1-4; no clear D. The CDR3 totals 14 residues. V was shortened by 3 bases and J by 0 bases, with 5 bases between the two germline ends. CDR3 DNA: TGTGCCAGCAGTTTTTGGTCAACTAATGAAAAACTGTTTTTT. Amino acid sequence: CASSFWSTNEKLFF.

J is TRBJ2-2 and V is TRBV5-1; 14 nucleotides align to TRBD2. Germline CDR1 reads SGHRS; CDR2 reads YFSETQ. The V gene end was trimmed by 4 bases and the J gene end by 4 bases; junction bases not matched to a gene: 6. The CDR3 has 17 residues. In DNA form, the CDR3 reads TGCGCCAGCAGCCTGGGACTAGCGGGAGTAAGCACCGGGGAGCTGTTTTTT. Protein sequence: CASSLGLAGVSTGELFF.

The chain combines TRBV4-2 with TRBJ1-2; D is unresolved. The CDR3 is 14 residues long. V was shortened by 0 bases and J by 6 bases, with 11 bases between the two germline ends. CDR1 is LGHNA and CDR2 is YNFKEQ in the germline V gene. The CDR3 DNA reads TGTGCCAGCAGCCAAGATCTCTTTACGGATGGCTACACCTTC. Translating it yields CASSQDLFTDGYTF.

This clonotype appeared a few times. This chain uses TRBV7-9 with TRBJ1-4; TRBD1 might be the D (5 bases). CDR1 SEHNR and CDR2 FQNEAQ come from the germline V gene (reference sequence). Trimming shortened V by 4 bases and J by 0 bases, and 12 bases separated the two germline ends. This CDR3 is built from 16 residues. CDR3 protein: CASSWYQGATNEKLFF. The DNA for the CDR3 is TGTGCCAGCAGCTGGTATCAGGGAGCAACTAATGAAAAACTGTTTTTT. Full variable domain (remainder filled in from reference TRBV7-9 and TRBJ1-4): DTGVSQNPRHKITKRGQNVTFRCDPISEHNRLYWYRQTLGQGPEFLTYFQNEAQLEKSRLLSDRFSAERPKGSFSTLEIQRTEQGDSAMYLCASSWYQGATNEKLFFGSGTQLSVL.